These 8 T cell receptor beta chains were sequenced from one sample in a study of blood T cells in healthy people across ages. The second PCR ran about 6 to 12 cycles with a sample-barcoded 5' primer and J-beta primers. In TCRdb, the 5' RACE reads were re-called with MiXCR into one record per CDR3 protein. Of 660,000 or so distinct CDR3 sequences in the sample, roughly three fifths were seen once. Material: blood. These receptors all come from a man aged 60 to 75 in good health.

A few counts support this clonotype. This chain uses TRBV10-3 with TRBJ2-5; 9 nucleotides agree with TRBD1. V was pared by 4 bases and J by 5 bases, with 8 bases of the junction left unmatched. Germline V lookup: CDR1 ENHRY, CDR2 SYGVKD. This CDR3 has 15 amino acids. CDR3 protein: CAISGVGTGMETQYF. Here the CDR3 DNA reads TGTGCCATCAGTGGGGTGGGGACAGGGATGGAGACCCAGTACTTC.

This clonotype occurred once. The chain links TRBV28 to TRBJ1-1; D perhaps matches TRBD1 (5 bases). This CDR3 has 15 residues. V lost 5 bases to trimming and J lost 6 bases, with 19 bases between them. The germline CDR1 and CDR2 sequences are MDHEN and SYDVKM. The CDR3 coding sequence is TGTGCCAGCAGTCCCCAGCGGGGAGGGACCGCTGAAGCTTTCTTT. This codes for CASSPQRGGTAEAFF.

This chain uses TRBV3-1 with TRBJ2-5; 8 bases fit TRBD2. CDR3 length: 15 residues. Germline CDR1 LGHDT, CDR2 YNNKEL (reference sequence). J gave up 5 bases and V 4 bases, and 9 bases lay outside the gene matches. The CDR3 DNA reads as TGTGCCAGCAGCCTCGGGACTAGAGGCGGTGAGACCCAGTACTTC. Its protein product is CASSLGTRGGETQYF.

This chain connects TRBV15 to TRBJ2-5; no clear D gene. In germline, CDR1 is LNHNV, CDR2 YYDKDF (reference sequence). V lost 0 bases and J 5 bases, leaving 7 bases between the germline ends. The CDR3 contains 13 residues. The DNA of the CDR3 is TGTGCCACCAGCAGAGACCGCTGGGAGACCCAGTACTTC. Residues: CATSRDRWETQYF.

The chain links TRBV12-3 or TRBV12-4 to TRBJ1-1, with TRBD1 identical over 9 bases. Trimming took 6 bases from V and 4 from J; bases not matched to a gene: 6. The CDR3 has 14 residues. In DNA, the CDR3 is TGTGCCAGCAGACGTGACAGGGGGTTCACTGAAGCTTTCTTT. Residues: CASRRDRGFTEAFF.

This chain uses TRBV10-3 with TRBJ2-7, with 9 positions matching TRBD1. In germline, CDR1 is ENHRY, CDR2 SYGVKD. Unmatched junction bases numbered 12, after V lost 5 bases and J lost 7 bases. CDR3 length: 15 amino acids. The CDR3 DNA reads as TGTGCCATCAGTCCCGGGACAGGGAGTTACAATGAGCAGTACTTC. Translation: CAISPGTGSYNEQYF.

This chain joins TRBV10-3 and TRBJ2-1, with D possibly being TRBD1 or TRBD2 (5 bases each). Trimming pared 0 bases from V and 0 bases from J, leaving 9 bases between. Germline CDR1 reads ENHRY; CDR2 reads SYGVKD. This CDR3 is 16 amino acids long. The DNA for the CDR3 is TGTGCCATCAGTGAGTCTGAGGGGAGCTCCTACAATGAGCAGTTCTTC. Translated, it gives CAISESEGSSYNEQFF.

This chain uses TRBV12-3 or TRBV12-4 with TRBJ2-3, with a weak D call TRBD2 (7 bases). The CDR3 covers 16 residues. With 4 bases removed from V and 2 bases from J, the gap between germline ends came to 16 bases. CDR3 nucleotide sequence: TGTGCCAGCAGTTCCGGGGGGCCCACAAACACAGATACGCAGTATTTT. Translated, it gives CASSSGGPTNTDTQYF.